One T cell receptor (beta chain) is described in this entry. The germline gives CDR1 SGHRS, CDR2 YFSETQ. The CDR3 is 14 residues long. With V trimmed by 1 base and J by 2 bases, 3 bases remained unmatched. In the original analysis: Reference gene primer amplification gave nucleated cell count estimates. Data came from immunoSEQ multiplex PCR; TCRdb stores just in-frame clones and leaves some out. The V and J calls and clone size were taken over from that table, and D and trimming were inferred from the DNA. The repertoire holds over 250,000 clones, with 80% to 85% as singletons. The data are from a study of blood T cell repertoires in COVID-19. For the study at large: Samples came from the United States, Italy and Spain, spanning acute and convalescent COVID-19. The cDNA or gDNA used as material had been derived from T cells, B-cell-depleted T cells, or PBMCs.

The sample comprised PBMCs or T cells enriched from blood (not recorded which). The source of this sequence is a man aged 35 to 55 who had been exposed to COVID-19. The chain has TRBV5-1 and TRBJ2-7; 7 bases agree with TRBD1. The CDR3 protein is CASSLTGAAYEQYF. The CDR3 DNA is TGCGCCAGCAGCTTGACAGGGGCCGCCTACGAGCAGTACTTC.